This T cell receptor (beta chain) was sequenced in a study of cytotoxic CD8 clonotypes in ibrutinib-treated CLL. Across the study: Responses comprised 24 partial and 2 complete; at median roughly 64 months, 14 remained remitted and roughly 12 progressed. After treatment lasting a median 12 months, range 6 to 36, response samples were collected. Samples showed on average 255,043 productive templates and more than 75,000 productive rearrangements. Study-wide points: Baseline clonality, higher than in age-matched healthy donors, tracked circulating CD8+ T-cell counts.

Sequenced by immunoSEQ multiplex PCR; TCRdb stores in-frame clones only, minus some. The repertoire holds tens of thousands of clones, with 45% to 65% as singletons. This CDR3 has 13 residues. The trim removed 6 bases at V and 7 bases at J, leaving 3 bases unmatched. Germline V gene data show CDR1 as SNHLY and CDR2 as FYNNEI. This clone came up a few times. What it binds is unknown. Here the sequenced sample was PBMCs, taken after 12 months of ibrutinib treatment. The receptor comes from a human donor with chronic lymphocytic leukemia. The J gene is TRBJ2-1, the V gene TRBV2; 10 bases are shared with TRBD1. The CDR3 protein is CASRTGGSNEQFF. The DNA of the CDR3 is TGTGCCAGCAGGACAGGGGGCTCTAATGAGCAGTTCTTC.